The rows below give T cell receptor beta chains drawn from one sample of a study of control samples from healthy donors and cancer patients. The assay was immunoSEQ multiplex PCR, and TCRdb's table has in-frame clones only and misses some. The table lists around 68,000 clones, approximately 88% of them singletons, with approximately 2.8% in the top ten. The sequenced sample consisted of PBMCs. These receptors came from a woman aged 45-59 years with lung cancer. Each CDR3 is given with its conserved first and last residue. The D gene is left open where the match is weak. Some rows have no size entry. The others give once, few or many, or a class for an expanded clone.

V,J,D,size,DNA,CDR3
TRBV12-3/TRBV12-4,TRBJ1-1,.,.,TGTGCCAGCAGTTTAGTTGAGGGCACTGAAGCTTTCTTT,CASSLVEGTEAFF
TRBV10-1,TRBJ2-7,.,.,TGCGCCAACCGCCATAACGAGCAGTACTTC,CANRHNEQYF
TRBV7-3,TRBJ2-3,.,once,TGTGCCAGCAGCCGGGACCTCACAGATACGCAGTATTTT,CASSRDLTDTQYF
TRBV28,TRBJ1-5,.,.,TGTGCCAGCAGCGCATCCGGGGCAATTGGCAATCAGCCCCAGCATTTT,CASSASGAIGNQPQHF
TRBV6-5,TRBJ1-6,.,once,TGTGCCAGCAGTTACGGCGGGGGCATCGATAATTCACCCCTCCACTTT,CASSYGGGIDNSPLHF
TRBV9,TRBJ2-2,.,.,TGTGCCAGCAGCGTAGCCGCTAGCACCGGGGAGCTGTTTTTT,CASSVAASTGELFF
TRBV19,TRBJ2-7,.,.,TGTGCCAGTGGTCAAGGGCCGACCTATCTGGAGCAGTACTTC,CASGQGPTYLEQYF
TRBV7-3,TRBJ1-1,.,.,TGTGCCAGCAGCTTATTATCTAGGGAAGATACTGAAGCTTTCTTT,CASSLLSREDTEAFF
TRBV7-2,TRBJ2-3,TRBD2,.,TGTGCCAGCAGCTTACGCGGGGGGGCAGATACGCAGTATTTT,CASSLRGGADTQYF
TRBV2,TRBJ2-5,.,.,TGTGCCAGCAGTGGGAACAGGGATGACGAGACCCAGTACTTC,CASSGNRDDETQYF
TRBV24-1,TRBJ2-1,.,.,TGTGCCACCGGGGGGGCAGACGCCTACAATGAGCAGTTCTTC,CATGGADAYNEQFF
TRBV7-2,TRBJ1-1,TRBD1,.,TGTGCCAGCAGCTTAAACAGGGGGGTAATGAACACTGAAGCTTTCTTT,CASSLNRGVMNTEAFF
TRBV27,TRBJ1-1,.,.,TGTGCCAGCAGTTTAATAACAGGCCTTGGGCCCACTGAAGCTTTCTTT,CASSLITGLGPTEAFF
TRBV5-1,TRBJ1-2,.,.,TGCGCCAGCAGCGCGGACGGAGAGTATGGCTACACCTTC,CASSADGEYGYTF
TRBV7-2,TRBJ1-2,.,.,TGTGCCAGCAGCTTAGCCAGTTCCTATGGCTACACCTTC,CASSLASSYGYTF
TRBV29-1,TRBJ1-1,TRBD1,.,TGCAGCGTTGAAGAAACAGGGGGCGAGGACACTGAAGCTTTCTTT,CSVEETGGEDTEAFF
TRBV5-6,TRBJ1-5,TRBD1,.,TGTGCCAGCAGCTTGCGGTCAGGGGGCCTTGGGAGCAATCAGCCCCAGCATTTT,CASSLRSGGLGSNQPQHF
TRBV29-1,TRBJ1-2,.,.,TGCAGCGCCCGCATGCAGGGAAAAGAAGGCTACACCTTC,CSARMQGKEGYTF
TRBV18,TRBJ1-1,.,.,TGTGCCAGCTCACCGGAGTTAAACTTTGAGGTGAACACTGAAGCTTTCTTT,CASSPELNFEVNTEAFF
TRBV3-1/TRBV3-2,TRBJ2-1,.,.,TGTGCCAGCAGCCTAACAGCGTACAATGAGCAGTTCTTC,CASSLTAYNEQFF
TRBV14,TRBJ1-1,.,.,TGTGCCAGCAGCCAAGAGGCTCTGAAATGGGGGACTGAAGCTTTCTTT,CASSQEALKWGTEAFF
TRBV7-2,TRBJ1-6,.,.,TGTGCCAGCAGTAACGGGAGACAGTTAAATTCACCCCTCCACTTT,CASSNGRQLNSPLHF
TRBV25-1,TRBJ1-2,TRBD1,.,TGTGCCAGCAGTGAATATGTAGGGGGCTCCGATGGCTACACCTTC,CASSEYVGGSDGYTF
TRBV7-3,TRBJ2-2,.,.,TGTGCCAGCAGCCCCGTAGGGGGGAACACCGGGGAGCTGTTTTTT,CASSPVGGNTGELFF
TRBV7-2,TRBJ2-5,TRBD1,.,TGTGCCAGCAGCTTATCGGACAGGGCTGGAGGAGAGACCCAGTACTTC,CASSLSDRAGGETQYF
TRBV18,TRBJ1-1,TRBD1,.,TGTGCCAGCACTTGGACAGGGACGAACACTGAAGCTTTCTTT,CASTWTGTNTEAFF
TRBV12-5,TRBJ2-3,TRBD2,.,TGTGCTAGTGTTCCCAGCGGGGGGCTCACAGATACGCAGTATTTT,CASVPSGGLTDTQYF